Presented here are 14 T cell receptor beta chains from one specimen sequenced in a study of PD-1 blockade in classical Hodgkin lymphoma. Patients all relapsed after autologous stem cell transplantation, and there was variation in brentuximab vedotin exposure. Sequencing used immunoSEQ multiplex PCR; TCRdb keeps in-frame clones, though not all of them. The sample lists 35,000 to 50,000 clones, roughly three quarters occurring once. The sample here was peripheral blood mononuclear cells (PBMCs), taken before the second cycle of nivolumab. The receptor set was obtained from a human donor with classical Hodgkin lymphoma.

V gene TRBV9 combines with J gene TRBJ2-7; the D gene is possibly TRBD1 (5 bases). The CDR3 is 12 residues long. CDR1 and CDR2 from the germline V gene are SGDLS and YYNGEE. Trimming took 0 bases from V and 4 from J, leaving 5 bases between them. The CDR3 DNA sequence: TGTGCCAGCAGCGTAGAGGGGTACGAGCAGTACTTC. Translated: CASSVEGYEQYF.

V gene TRBV15 combines with J gene TRBJ2-2, with 11 bases that match TRBD2. Trimming removed 0 bases from V and 4 bases from J; junction bases left unmatched: 1. The CDR3 spans 16 residues. The germline V gene encodes CDR1 LNHNV and CDR2 YYDKDF (reference sequence). The CDR3 nucleotides read TGTGCCACCAGCAGAGATCTAGCGGGAGGCACCGGGGAGCTGTTTTTT. It yields the protein CATSRDLAGGTGELFF.

The gene calls are TRBV15 and TRBJ2-1; 10 nucleotides align to TRBD1. The junction had 9 bases not matched to a gene; V was cut back by 0 bases and J by 10 bases. The CDR3 contains 16 residues. Germline CDR1 and CDR2: LNHNV and YYDKDF (reference sequence). As DNA, the CDR3 is TGTGCCACCAGCAGAGATGGAGGGACAGGGGTTCGCGAGCAGTTCTTC. This sequence encodes CATSRDGGTGVREQFF. Filled out from reference TRBV15 and TRBJ2-1, the complete variable domain reads DAMVIQNPRYQVTQFGKPVTLSCSQTLNHNVMYWYQQKSSQAPKLLFHYYDKDFNNEADTPDNFQSRRPNTSFCFLDIRSPGLGDTAMYLCATSRDGGTGVREQFFGPGTRLTVL.

This clone was detected only once. The chain is built from TRBV27 and TRBJ2-7; a possible D gene is TRBD2 (6 bases). This CDR3 is built from 11 residues. The V end lost 6 bases, the J end lost 12 bases, and 15 bases lay between the germline ends. The germline V gene encodes CDR1 MNHEY and CDR2 SMNVEV (reference sequence). The DNA of the CDR3 is TGTGCCAGCAGAGCTGGAGGGCCAACGTACTTC. This encodes CASRAGGPTYF.

This clone was seen a handful of times. J is TRBJ1-1 and V is TRBV29-1; D remains unclear. CDR1 and CDR2 from the germline V gene are SQVTM and ANQGSEA. Trimming removed 6 bases at V and 10 bases at J, with 12 bases between. The CDR3 is 10 amino acids. The CDR3 DNA sequence: TGCAGCGTCGTGGCGCAAGGAGCTTTCTTT. Residues: CSVVAQGAFF.

V is TRBV30 and J is TRBJ1-5; TRBD1 matches at 8 bases. Per germline, CDR1 GTSNPN and CDR2 SVGIG (reference sequence). The trim removed 2 bases at V and 5 bases at J, leaving 2 bases unmatched. CDR3 length: 13 residues. The CDR3 DNA follows: TGTGCCTGGAGTACAGGGGGGGATCAGCCCCAGCATTTT. Translating it yields CAWSTGGDQPQHF.

This clone was seen only a few times. CDR3 sequence: CSATSREPGHTDTQYF. In nucleotides, the CDR3 is TGCAGCGCCACCTCGAGAGAGCCAGGACACACAGATACGCAGTATTTT. V gene TRBV29-1 combines with J gene TRBJ2-3; maybe TRBD1 (5 bases). CDR1 and CDR2 from the germline V gene are SQVTM and ANQGSEA. The germline V and J ends were trimmed by 7 bases and 2 bases, with 22 bases remaining between them. CDR3 size: 16 residues.

This clone has more than one count but fewer than ten. CDR3 amino acids: CASSPAGAQYEAFF. DNA for the CDR3: TGTGCCAGCAGCCCGGCGGGGGCCCAATATGAAGCTTTCTTT. This chain connects TRBV5-6 to TRBJ1-1; tentatively, D is TRBD1 (6 bases). CDR1 is SGHDT and CDR2 is YYEEEE in the germline V gene. The germline V and J ends were trimmed by 4 bases and 7 bases, with 17 bases remaining between them. The CDR3 has 14 amino acids.

This clone was counted between two and nine times. The chain is built from TRBV6-5 and TRBJ2-2, with D perhaps TRBD2 (6 bases). V gave up 6 bases and J gave up 6 bases, with 14 bases separating them. This CDR3 comprises 14 residues. From germline, CDR1 is MNHEY and CDR2 SVGAGI. CDR3 protein: CASRLDYRAGELFF. In nucleotides, the CDR3 is TGTGCCAGCAGACTGGACTACCGGGCCGGGGAGCTGTTTTTT.

The chain employs TRBV4-3 and TRBJ1-5, with 11 bases that match TRBD1. Trimming removed 1 base from V and 5 bases from J; junction bases left unmatched: 1. The CDR3 runs 15 residues. Germline lookup yields CDR1 LGHNA and CDR2 YSLEER. CDR3 protein: CASSQGTGGDQPQHF. The CDR3 DNA is TGCGCCAGCAGCCAAGGGACAGGGGGCGATCAGCCCCAGCATTTT.

This clone showed up just once. The chain links TRBV25-1 to TRBJ2-1; 9 bases match TRBD1. The CDR3 sequence is 16 residues long. V was pared by 3 bases and J by 7 bases, with 10 bases of the junction left unmatched. CDR1 is MGHDK and CDR2 is SYGVNS in the germline V gene. In nucleotides, the CDR3 is TGTGCCAGCAGTGATGACAGGGGGAAAAATGGAAATGAGCAGTTCTTC. It codes for CASSDDRGKNGNEQFF.

The J gene is TRBJ1-2, the V gene TRBV28, with 7 bases identical to TRBD1. This CDR3 region has 13 residues. Germline CDR1 MDHEN, CDR2 SYDVKM. V shed 5 bases, J shed 8 bases, and the junction held 8 bases outside the gene matches. The CDR3 sequence is CASSVGDSWGYTF. CDR3 nucleotide sequence: TGTGCCAGCAGTGTCGGGGACAGCTGGGGCTACACCTTC.

J is TRBJ2-5 and V is TRBV9, with 9 bases that match TRBD1. Germline V gives CDR1 SGDLS, CDR2 YYNGEE. V was pared by 5 bases and J by 5 bases, with 7 bases of the junction left unmatched. CDR3 length equals 14 residues. CDR3 region: CASSLGQGMETQYF. The CDR3 nucleotides are TGTGCCAGCAGTTTGGGACAGGGAATGGAGACCCAGTACTTC.

The chain couples TRBV18 to TRBJ1-2; D is uncertain. CDR1 KGHSH and CDR2 LQKENI come from the germline V gene. V dropped 0 bases and J dropped 4 bases, with 9 bases sitting between them. The length of the CDR3 is 14 residues. The CDR3 coding sequence is TGTGCCAGCTCACCACCGTCGGGCAGCTATGGCTACACCTTC. The encoded protein is CASSPPSGSYGYTF.